Detailed here is one TCR beta chain. There are many counts of this clonotype. Its antigen specificity is not known. It has no much larger one-base neighbor in the sample; base qualities were not kept. The CDR3, cysteine through phenylalanine, is 13 amino acids long. Just the 39-base CDR3 DNA is kept, in frame starting at base 1. Trimming costs V 6 bases and J 4 bases, and their ends lie 10 bases apart. This specimen comes from a study of glioma-infiltrating T cells (dated by TCRdb to the mid-2010s). About the investigation overall: Sequencing of TCR alpha- and beta-chain repertoires was performed on glioma tissue, on non-neoplastic brain tissue, and on matched peripheral blood mononuclear cells. Each tissue-infiltrating repertoire was compared with the same patient's peripheral blood repertoire to measure divergence between tissue and blood T-cell populations. Three low-grade glioma patients, roughly 8 primary glioblastoma patients, and three non-glioma patients who contributed non-neoplastic brain tissue made up the paired cohort.

What the research found in general, with its limitations: Small numbers underpinned the group comparisons: roughly 8 glioblastoma patients, three low-grade glioma patients and three non-neoplastic patients. Tissue and blood shared very few CDR3 sequences, a result attributed to high CDR3 diversity and limited sampling. VJ-independent divergence between tissue and blood was found to be below expectation in non-neoplastic patients but above expectation in all gliomas, particularly low-grade gliomas.

The iRepertoire nested amplicon-rescue multiplex PCR (arm-PCR) platform was used to amplify TCR alpha and beta CDR3 regions from RNA. The input for one-step reverse transcription and amplification was roughly 90-450 ng of either tissue mRNA or PBMC total RNA. Following bead purification, Illumina adapters were added through a secondary multiplex PCR, and the libraries were then gel-purified between 200 and 400 bp. Libraries carried internal 6-nucleotide barcodes used for demultiplexing. The libraries were sequenced on an Illumina MiSeq using 2x220 or 2x250 nucleotide paired-end reads. The authors' pipeline ran thus. FLASH 1.2.11 was used to merge paired reads, and BWA-MEM then aligned the reads to the GRCh37 human genome before TRA and TRB reads were extracted. An IMGT-derived reference of cassette sequences and CDR3 motifs, with pseudogenes included, was used for V and J assignment. Three-frame translation of reads was performed, and productive CDR3s were defined as those with a C...FGXG motif and no stop codons. A clonotype was defined as a unique combination of a V-J cassette pair and a CDR3 amino acid sequence. Reads were filtered by Hamming distance, with the threshold set by the sequence error rate of each sample in mapped regions. TCRdb trimmed public reads at Q25 via fastp, called clones via MiXCR and kept in-frame beta chains. A single entry per CDR3 protein holds the most common genes and DNA from its merged rows. The V and J calls shown here were made by TCRdb, not taken from the authors' results. The sample table records about 99,000 distinct CDR3 sequences; under 30% of these occur just once. The ten largest clones capture approximately 43% of the sample.

The sample was glioma tissue, nonneoplastic brain tissue, or PBMCs (not recorded which). The chain joins TRBV12-3 or TRBV12-4 to TRBJ1-5, with the D gene uncertain. The TCR was taken from a human donor with low-grade glioma or glioblastoma, undergoing nonglioma brain surgery, or in good health (not recorded which). The CDR3 reads as follows: CASRAYPNQPQHF. The bases read TGTGCCAGCAGGGCCTATCCGAATCAGCCCCAGCATTTT.